This T cell receptor (beta chain) was obtained from a study of T-cell memory formation after mild COVID-19. The J segment lost 6 bases and the V segment lost 4 bases, leaving 12 bases of the junction unmatched. The CDR3 loop spans 16 amino acids. Per the germline V gene, CDR1 is LGHNA and CDR2 is YNFKEQ. TCRdb itself ran the 5' RACE reads through MiXCR, one entry per CDR3 protein. This table holds roughly 370,000 distinct CDR3 sequences, 15% to 20% found once. The clonotype originates from a man between 18 and 35 years old who had mild COVID-19 (a few samples of this study predate the infection). Cell type and time point are not known. The sequencing sample was made of PBMCs or a T cell subset sorted from them (not recorded which). The chain employs TRBV4-2 and TRBJ2-3; 8 bases fit TRBD2. CDR3 amino acids: CASSPGWAGGPDTQYF. The CDR3 DNA follows: TGTGCCAGCAGCCCCGGTTGGGCGGGGGGCCCTGATACGCAGTATTTT.